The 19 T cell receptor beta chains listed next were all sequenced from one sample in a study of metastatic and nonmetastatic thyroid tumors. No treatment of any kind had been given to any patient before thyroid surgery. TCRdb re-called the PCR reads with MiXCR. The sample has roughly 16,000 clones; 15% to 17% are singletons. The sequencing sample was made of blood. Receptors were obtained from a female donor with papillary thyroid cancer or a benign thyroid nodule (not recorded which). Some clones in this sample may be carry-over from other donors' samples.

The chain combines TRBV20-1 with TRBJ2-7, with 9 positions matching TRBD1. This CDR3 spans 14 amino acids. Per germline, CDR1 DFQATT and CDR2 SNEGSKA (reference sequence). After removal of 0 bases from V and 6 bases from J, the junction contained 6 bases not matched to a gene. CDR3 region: CSARDRDRDGEQYF. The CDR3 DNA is TGCAGTGCTAGAGACCGGGACAGGGATGGCGAGCAGTACTTC.

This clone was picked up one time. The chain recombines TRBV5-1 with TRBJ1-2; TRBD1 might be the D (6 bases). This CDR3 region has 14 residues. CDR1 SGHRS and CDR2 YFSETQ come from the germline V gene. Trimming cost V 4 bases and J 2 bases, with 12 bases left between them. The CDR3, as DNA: TGCGCCAGCAGCCTGGGGGACAAGAACTATGGCTACACCTTC. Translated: CASSLGDKNYGYTF.

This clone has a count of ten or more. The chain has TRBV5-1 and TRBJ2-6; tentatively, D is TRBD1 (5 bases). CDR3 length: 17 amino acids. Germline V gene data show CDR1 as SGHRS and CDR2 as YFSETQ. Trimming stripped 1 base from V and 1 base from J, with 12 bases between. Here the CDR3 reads CASSLIGARSGANVLTF. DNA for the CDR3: TGCGCCAGCAGCTTGATAGGGGCGAGATCTGGGGCCAACGTCCTGACTTTC. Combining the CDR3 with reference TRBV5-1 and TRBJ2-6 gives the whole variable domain KAGVTQTPRYLIKTRGQQVTLSCSPISGHRSVSWYQQTPGQGLQFLFEYFSETQRNKGNFPGRFSGRQFSNSRSEMNVSTLELGDSALYLCASSLIGARSGANVLTFGAGSRLTVL.

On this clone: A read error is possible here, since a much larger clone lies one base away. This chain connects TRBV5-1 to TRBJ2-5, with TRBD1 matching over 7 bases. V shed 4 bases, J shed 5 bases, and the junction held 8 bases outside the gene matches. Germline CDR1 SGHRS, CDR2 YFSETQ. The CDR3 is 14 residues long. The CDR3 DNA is TGCGCCAGCAGCCGAGGGACAGCGGTGGAGACCCAGTACTTC. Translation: CASSRGTAVETQYF.

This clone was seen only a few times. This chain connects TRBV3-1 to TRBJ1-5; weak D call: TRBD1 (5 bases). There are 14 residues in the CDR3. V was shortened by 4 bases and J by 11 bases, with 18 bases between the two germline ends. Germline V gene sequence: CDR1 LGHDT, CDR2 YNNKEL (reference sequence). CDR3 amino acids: CASSRGTAGEAQHF. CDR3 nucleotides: TGTGCCAGCAGCCGAGGGACCGCCGGCGAAGCCCAGCATTTT. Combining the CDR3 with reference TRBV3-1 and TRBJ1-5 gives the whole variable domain DTAVSQTPKYLVTQMGNDKSIKCEQNLGHDTMYWYKQDSKKFLKIMFSYNNKELIINETVPNRFSPKSPDKAHLNLHINSLELGDSAVYFCASSRGTAGEAQHFGDGTRLSIL.

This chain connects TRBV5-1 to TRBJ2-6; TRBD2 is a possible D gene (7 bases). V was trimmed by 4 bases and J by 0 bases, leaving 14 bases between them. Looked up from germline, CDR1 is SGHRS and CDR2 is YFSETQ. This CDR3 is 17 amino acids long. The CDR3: CASSGGATSSGANVLTF. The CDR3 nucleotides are TGCGCCAGCAGCGGGGGGGCGACTTCCTCTGGGGCCAACGTCCTGACTTTC.

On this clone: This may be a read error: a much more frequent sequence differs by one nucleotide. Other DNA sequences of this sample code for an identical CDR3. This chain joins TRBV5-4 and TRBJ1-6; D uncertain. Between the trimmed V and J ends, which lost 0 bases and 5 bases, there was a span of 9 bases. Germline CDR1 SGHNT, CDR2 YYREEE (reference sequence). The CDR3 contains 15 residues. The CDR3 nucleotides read TGTGCCAGCAGCTTGGAAGGTGGGAATAATTCACCCCTCCACTTT. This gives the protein CASSLEGGNNSPLHF.

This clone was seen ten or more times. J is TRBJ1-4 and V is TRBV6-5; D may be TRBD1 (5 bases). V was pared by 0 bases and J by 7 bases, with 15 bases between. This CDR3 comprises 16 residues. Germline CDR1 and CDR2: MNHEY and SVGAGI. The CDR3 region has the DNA TGTGCCAGCAGTTACTCGGGGGGTTCGGTCAGTGAAAAACTGTTTTTT. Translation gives CASSYSGGSVSEKLFF.

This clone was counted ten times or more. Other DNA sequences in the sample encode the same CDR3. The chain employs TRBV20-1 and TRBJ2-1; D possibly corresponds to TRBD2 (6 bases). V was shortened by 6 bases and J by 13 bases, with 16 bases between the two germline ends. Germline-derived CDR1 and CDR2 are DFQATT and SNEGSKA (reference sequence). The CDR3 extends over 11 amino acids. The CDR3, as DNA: TGCAGTGCCACCCCGGGGGTTAGACAGTTCTTC. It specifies CSATPGVRQFF.

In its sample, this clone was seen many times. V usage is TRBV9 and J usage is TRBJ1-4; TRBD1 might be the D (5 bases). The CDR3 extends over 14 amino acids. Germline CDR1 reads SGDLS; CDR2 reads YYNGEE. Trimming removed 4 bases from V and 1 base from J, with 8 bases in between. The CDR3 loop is CASSHRQTNEKLFF. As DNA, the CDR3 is TGTGCCAGCAGCCACAGGCAAACTAATGAAAAACTGTTTTTT.

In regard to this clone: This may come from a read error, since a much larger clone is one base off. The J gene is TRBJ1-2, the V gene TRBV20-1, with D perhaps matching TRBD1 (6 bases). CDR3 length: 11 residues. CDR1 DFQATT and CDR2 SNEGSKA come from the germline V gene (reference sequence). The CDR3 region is CILSGVYGYTF. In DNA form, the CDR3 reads TGCATCCTTTCAGGGGTATATGGCTACACCTTC.

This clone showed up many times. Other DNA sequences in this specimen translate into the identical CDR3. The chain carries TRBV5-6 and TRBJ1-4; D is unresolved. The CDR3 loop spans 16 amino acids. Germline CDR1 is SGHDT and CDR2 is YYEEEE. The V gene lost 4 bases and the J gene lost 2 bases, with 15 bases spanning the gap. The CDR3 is CASSRALGATNEKLFF. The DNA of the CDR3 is TGTGCCAGCAGCCGGGCCCTCGGCGCTACTAATGAAAAACTGTTTTTT.

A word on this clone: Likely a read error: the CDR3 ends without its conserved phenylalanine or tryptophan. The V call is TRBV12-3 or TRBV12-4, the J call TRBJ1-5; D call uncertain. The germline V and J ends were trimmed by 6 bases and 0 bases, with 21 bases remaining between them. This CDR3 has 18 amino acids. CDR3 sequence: CASRTNQVQQYSNQPQHL. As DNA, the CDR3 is TGTGCCAGCAGGACGAACCAGGTACAGCAATATAGCAATCAGCCCCAGCATTTG.

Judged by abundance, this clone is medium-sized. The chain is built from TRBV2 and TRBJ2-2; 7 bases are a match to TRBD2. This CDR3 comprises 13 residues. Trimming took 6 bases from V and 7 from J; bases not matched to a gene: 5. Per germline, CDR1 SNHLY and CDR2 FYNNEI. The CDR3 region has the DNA TGTGCCAGCAGGGGGGAGGGAATCGGGGAGCTGTTTTTT. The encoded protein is CASRGEGIGELFF.

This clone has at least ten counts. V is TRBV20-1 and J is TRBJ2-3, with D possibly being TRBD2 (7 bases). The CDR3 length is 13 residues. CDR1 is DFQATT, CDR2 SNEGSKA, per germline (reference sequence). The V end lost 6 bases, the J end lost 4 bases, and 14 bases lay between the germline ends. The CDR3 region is CSAVGGGADTQYF. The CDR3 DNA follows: TGCAGTGCGGTAGGAGGGGGGGCAGATACGCAGTATTTT.

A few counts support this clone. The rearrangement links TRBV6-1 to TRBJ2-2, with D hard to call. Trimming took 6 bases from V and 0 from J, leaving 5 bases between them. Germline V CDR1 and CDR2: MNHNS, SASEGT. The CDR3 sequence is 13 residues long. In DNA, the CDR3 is TGTGCCAGCAGGCCCCCGAACACCGGGGAGCTGTTTTTT. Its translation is CASRPPNTGELFF.

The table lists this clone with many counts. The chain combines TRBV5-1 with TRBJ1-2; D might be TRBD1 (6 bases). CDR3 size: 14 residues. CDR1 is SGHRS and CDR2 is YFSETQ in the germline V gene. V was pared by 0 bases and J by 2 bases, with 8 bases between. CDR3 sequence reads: CASSLDRENYGYTF. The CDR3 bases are TGCGCCAGCAGCTTGGACAGGGAAAACTATGGCTACACCTTC.

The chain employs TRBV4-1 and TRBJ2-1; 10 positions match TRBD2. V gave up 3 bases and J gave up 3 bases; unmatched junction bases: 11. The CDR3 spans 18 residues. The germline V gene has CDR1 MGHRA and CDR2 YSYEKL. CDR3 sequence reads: CASSQVPAGLASYNEQFF. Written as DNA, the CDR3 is TGCGCCAGCAGCCAGGTCCCAGCGGGACTAGCGAGCTACAATGAGCAGTTCTTC.

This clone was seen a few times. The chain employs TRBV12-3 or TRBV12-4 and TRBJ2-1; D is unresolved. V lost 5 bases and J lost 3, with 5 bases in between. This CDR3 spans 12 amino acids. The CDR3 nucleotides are TGTGCCAGCAGTGCCAACTACAATGAGCAGTTCTTC. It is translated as CASSANYNEQFF.